The 28 T cell receptor beta chains given below trace back to one sample, sequenced in a study of tumor-infiltrating lymphocytes in primary liver carcinoma. Starting material of 500 ng total RNA yielded TCR beta cDNA via a constant-region primer. Three nested multiplex PCR rounds of slightly modified ARM-PCR generated TCR beta libraries. Running around 9 cycles apiece, the first two PCR rounds relied on TRBV1-TRBV30 forward primers together with a C-beta reverse primer. Each CDR3 protein is one row after TCRdb ran MiXCR on the multiplex PCR reads. The table includes 95,000 to 100,000 distinct CDR3 sequences, approximately 70% detected once. Total RNA and DNA came together from roughly 20-30 mg of bulk tissue without cell sorting. The sequenced sample was liver tumor tissue from sampling region 2. The subset: tumor region T2, inferior pole. The receptors were gathered from a woman aged 55-75 years with primary liver carcinoma and hepatitis B virus infection.

The chain couples TRBV29-1 to TRBJ2-1; 8 bases align to TRBD1. CDR3 length equals 16 residues. Unmatched junction bases numbered 17, after V lost 7 bases and J lost 6 bases. CDR1 SQVTM and CDR2 ANQGSEA come from the germline V gene. The CDR3, as DNA: TGCAGCGACGAAAACTTTGGACAGGGAAGTGGCAATGAGCAGTTCTTC. Translation: CSDENFGQGSGNEQFF.

This clonotype appeared a single time. The CDR3 ends on some other residue instead of the conserved phenylalanine or tryptophan, so this is likely a read error. The V and J genes are TRBV5-4 and TRBJ1-2, with D possibly matching TRBD1 (6 bases). The ends were cut back, 5 bases at V and 4 bases at J, with 15 bases in the middle. Germline V gene data show CDR1 as SGHNT and CDR2 as YYREEE (reference sequence). The CDR3 is 14 amino acids. In DNA form, the CDR3 reads TGTGCCAGCAGTTTGATCACAGGGAGCTATGGCTACACCATC. It encodes CASSLITGSYGYTI.

CDR3 sequence: CASNPGRYYNEQFF. The CDR3, as DNA: TGTGCCAGCAACCCAGGGAGGTACTACAATGAGCAGTTCTTC. The chain carries TRBV25-1 and TRBJ2-1; tentative D call: TRBD2 (6 bases). Trimming stripped 7 bases from V and 3 bases from J, with 13 bases between. Germline CDR1 MGHDK, CDR2 SYGVNS. There are 14 residues in the CDR3.

J is TRBJ1-3 and V is TRBV5-5; tentatively, D is TRBD1 (5 bases). The germline CDR1 and CDR2 sequences are SGHKS and YYEKEE (reference sequence). V lost 0 bases and J lost 6, with 13 bases in between. The CDR3 length is 15 residues. CDR3 DNA sequence: TGTGCCAGCAGCTTGGAGGGGTCTCCTGAAAACACCATATATTTT. It translates to CASSLEGSPENTIYF. Using reference TRBV5-5 and TRBJ1-3 for the parts outside the CDR3, the full variable domain is DAGVTQSPTHLIKTRGQQVTLRCSPISGHKSVSWYQQVLGQGPQFIFQYYEKEERGRGNFPDRFSARQFPNYSSELNVNALLLGDSALYLCASSLEGSPENTIYFGEGSWLTVV.

In this sample, this clonotype turned up many times. The chain couples TRBV6-1 to TRBJ2-1; TRBD2 might be the D (6 bases). CDR1 and CDR2 from the germline V gene are MNHNS and SASEGT. This CDR3 contains 14 residues. V was clipped by 4 bases and J by 9 bases, with 16 bases between them. The CDR3 sequence: CASSAQEGLGEQFF. The CDR3 bases are TGTGCCAGCAGTGCTCAGGAGGGCCTAGGTGAGCAGTTCTTC.

In this sample, this clonotype turned up once. The gene calls are TRBV18 and TRBJ2-5, with D unresolved. This CDR3 has 15 residues. Deletions cut 3 bases from V and 5 bases from J, with 16 bases between. Per germline, CDR1 KGHSH and CDR2 LQKENI. As DNA, the CDR3 is TGTGCCAGCTCACCTGGGCCTGCCGAAGGGGAGACCCAGTACTTC. This sequence encodes CASSPGPAEGETQYF.

This clonotype was observed at least ten times. For the CDR3, the DNA is TGTGCCAGCAGCTACAATAAAATGACAGGCACAGATACGCAGTATTTT. This encodes CASSYNKMTGTDTQYF. The rearrangement joins TRBV5-4 to TRBJ2-3; D is possibly TRBD1 (5 bases). The V end lost 3 bases, the J end lost 1 base, and 15 bases lay between the germline ends. This CDR3 region has 16 residues. The germline V gene has CDR1 SGHNT and CDR2 YYREEE (reference sequence).

As to this clonotype: The junction departs from the called germline gene at one end, perhaps through a read error. The rearrangement links TRBV11-3 to TRBJ2-1, with a weak D call TRBD2 (6 bases). The CDR3 runs to 14 residues. Germline loops: CDR1 SGHNT, CDR2 YENEEA. CDR3: CASSLDGSTNEHSF. Written as DNA, the CDR3 is TGTGCCAGCAGCTTAGACGGGAGCACTAATGAGCATTCCTTC.

The chain is built from TRBV20-1 and TRBJ2-5, with 7 positions matching TRBD2. After removal of 3 bases from V and 1 base from J, the junction contained 14 bases not matched to a gene. The germline V gene has CDR1 DFQATT and CDR2 SNEGSKA (reference sequence). The CDR3 length is 17 residues. The CDR3, as DNA: TGCAGTGCTAGGGGGGTGCGGCCGGGAGGAATCCAAGAGACCCAGTACTTC. Protein: CSARGVRPGGIQETQYF.

The chain couples TRBV19 to TRBJ2-1; 7 bases line up with TRBD2. This CDR3 region has 16 residues. V lost 5 bases to trimming and J lost 9 bases; unmatched junction nucleotides: 16. CDR1 and CDR2 from the germline V gene are LNHDA and SQIVND (reference sequence). CDR3 loop: CASSSMAIMERGEQFF. The DNA for the CDR3 is TGTGCCAGTAGTTCCATGGCCATAATGGAGCGGGGTGAGCAGTTCTTC.

This clonotype was counted between two and nine times. The junction shows a germline mismatch at one end, possibly a read error. The gene calls are TRBV7-7 and TRBJ2-3; possible D gene TRBD1, 6 bases. CDR3 length: 15 residues. CDR1 is SSHAT and CDR2 is FNYEAQ in the germline V gene (reference sequence). CDR3 nucleotides: TGTGCTAGCAGCCCAATAGGGGGAAATGCAGATACGCAGTATTTT. Residues: CASSPIGGNADTQYF. The full variable domain, with the rest looked up from reference TRBV7-7 and TRBJ2-3, is GAGVSQSPRYKVTKRGQDVTLRCDPISSHATLYWYQQALGQGPEFLTYFNYEAQPDKSGLPSDRFSAERPEGSISTLTIQRTEQRDSAMYRCASSPIGGNADTQYFGPGTRLTVL.

The sample holds many counts of this clonotype. The rearrangement links TRBV29-1 to TRBJ2-1; no clear D gene. Germline CDR1 is SQVTM and CDR2 is ANQGSEA. The V gene lost 7 bases and the J gene lost 4 bases, with 23 bases spanning the gap. The length of the CDR3 is 16 residues. CDR3 nucleotide sequence: TGCAGCGCCCAAGGATTCCTCTACCGGTCGTACAATGAGCAGTTCTTC. It codes for CSAQGFLYRSYNEQFF.

This clonotype was seen repeatedly, ten times or more. V is TRBV5-1 and J is TRBJ1-4, with 7 bases matching TRBD1. The CDR3 sequence is 14 residues long. From germline, CDR1 is SGHRS and CDR2 YFSETQ. The V segment lost 4 bases and the J segment 2 bases; nucleotides outside the gene matches: 2. Here the CDR3 reads CASSPGQTNEKLFF. The CDR3 DNA reads TGCGCCAGCAGCCCGGGACAGACTAATGAAAAACTGTTTTTT.

Turning to this clonotype: The junction departs from the called germline gene at one end, perhaps through a read error. The gene calls are TRBV4-1 and TRBJ2-2; D possibly corresponds to TRBD2 (7 bases). Germline CDR1 MGHRA, CDR2 YSYEKL. The CDR3 has 16 residues. CDR3 nucleotide sequence: TGCGCTAGCAGCCAAGCGCGGGGGCTCGCCACCAGGGAGCTGTTTTTT. Translated, it gives CASSQARGLATRELFF.

There are many counts of this clonotype. This chain uses TRBV7-8 with TRBJ2-3; 14 bases map to TRBD2. The CDR3 covers 18 residues. The junction had 5 bases not matched to a gene; V was cut back by 1 base and J by 2 bases. Per the germline V gene, CDR1 is SGHVS and CDR2 is FQNEAQ. The DNA for the CDR3 is TGTGCCAGCAGCTTAGGACTAGCGGGAGGGATATCCACAGATACGCAGTATTTT. Its protein product is CASSLGLAGGISTDTQYF. Looking up the rest from reference TRBV7-8 and TRBJ2-3 gives the full variable domain: GAGVSQSPRYKVAKRGQDVALRCDPISGHVSLFWYQQALGQGPEFLTYFQNEAQLDKSGLPSDRFFAERPEGSVSTLKIQRTQQEDSAVYLCASSLGLAGGISTDTQYFGPGTRLTVL.

Note on this clonotype: Since the CDR3 does not end with the conserved phenylalanine or tryptophan, this likely comes from a read error. The J gene is TRBJ2-2, the V gene TRBV29-1, with 9 bases lining up with TRBD1. The germline V gene encodes CDR1 SQVTM and CDR2 ANQGSEA. The CDR3 is 12 amino acids. The ends lost 7 bases at V and 6 bases at J; junction bases unmatched: 3. CDR3 coding DNA: TGCAGCGCTAGGACAGGGGCCGGGGAGCTGTTTAAT. It codes for CSARTGAGELFN.

Concerning this clonotype: Just one base apart from a much larger clone, this may be a read error. The V and J genes are TRBV5-6 and TRBJ2-7; perhaps TRBD1 as D (6 bases). This CDR3 spans 14 amino acids. Germline V gives CDR1 SGHDT, CDR2 YYEEEE. This CDR3 reads CASSRYTGTSEQCF. In DNA, the CDR3 is TGTGCCAGCAGCCGATATACCGGGACATCCGAGCAGTGCTTC. Looking up the rest from reference TRBV5-6 and TRBJ2-7 gives the full variable domain: DAGVTQSPTHLIKTRGQQVTLRCSPKSGHDTVSWYQQALGQGPQFIFQYYEEEERQRGNFPDRFSGHQFPNYSSELNVNALLLGDSALYLCASSRYTGTSEQCFGPGTRLTVT.

For this clonotype: The junction departs from the called germline gene at one end, perhaps through a read error. The V and J genes are TRBV7-3 and TRBJ2-1, with TRBD2 identical over 7 bases. CDR1 is SGHTA and CDR2 is FQGTGA in the germline V gene. The CDR3 consists of 17 residues. The CDR3 loop is CTSSPGGGVRSYNEQFF. The DNA of the CDR3 is TGTACCAGCAGCCCCGGTGGGGGGGTGAGGTCCTACAATGAGCAGTTCTTC.

As regards this clonotype: As the CDR3 is not closed by the conserved phenylalanine or tryptophan, this likely results from a read error. The gene calls are TRBV11-1 and TRBJ2-3, with TRBD2 matching over 13 bases. V lost 5 bases to trimming and J lost 11 bases; unmatched junction nucleotides: 19. CDR3 length equals 18 residues. CDR1 is SGHAT, CDR2 FQDESV, per germline (reference sequence). The CDR3, as DNA: TGTGCCAGCAGCCCAGGACTAGCGGGAGCAATCCCGACAAATAGGCAGTATTCT. Protein sequence: CASSPGLAGAIPTNRQYS.

The rearrangement joins TRBV11-2 to TRBJ2-7; D ambiguous. V lost 7 bases to trimming and J lost 2 bases, with 18 bases between them. Germline loops: CDR1 SGHAT, CDR2 FQNNGV. This CDR3 has 15 residues. The chain's CDR3 is CASTFGRTTTYEQYF. The CDR3 DNA is TGTGCCAGCACCTTCGGACGGACCACTACCTACGAGCAGTACTTC.

A note on this clonotype: Compared with germline, one end of the junction differs, possibly owing to a read error. The rearrangement uses TRBV11-2 and TRBJ1-2; TRBD1 is a possible D gene (5 bases). This CDR3 is 15 amino acids long. In germline, CDR1 is SGHAT, CDR2 FQNNGV. This CDR3 reads CASCLTMQGDGGYTF. CDR3 sequence (DNA): TGTGCCAGCTGCTTAACAATGCAGGGAGATGGTGGCTACACATTC.

The chain carries TRBV28 and TRBJ1-2; tentative D call: TRBD1 (5 bases). The CDR3 extends over 17 amino acids. Trimming stripped 7 bases from V and 8 bases from J, with 29 bases between. Germline assignment: CDR1 MDHEN and CDR2 SYDVKM. The CDR3 DNA reads as TGTGCCAGCAATACACAAAGGCCCGACAGTCTAGGGAGGGGCTACACCTTC. It is translated as CASNTQRPDSLGRGYTF.

Remarks on this clonotype: No conserved phenylalanine or tryptophan ends this CDR3, so it is likely a read error. Because the CDR3's place on the DNA is in doubt, the DNA is left out and the CDR3 is given as listed by TCRdb. The V call is TRBV12-1, the J call TRBJ2-2; the table's D call of TRBD2 was not tested on the DNA. TRBV12-1 is termed a pseudogene. The CDR3 is 16 residues long, counting both termini. The CDR3 protein is CASIAGGHTNTGELFL.

The chain carries TRBV2 and TRBJ2-1; D may be TRBD1 or TRBD2 (5 bases each). Germline CDR1 SNHLY, CDR2 FYNNEI. Trimming pared 2 bases from V and 9 bases from J, leaving 11 bases between. This CDR3 has 13 residues. DNA for the CDR3: TGTGCCAGCAGTGAAAACGGGGCCACTGAGCAGTTCTTC. This gives the protein CASSENGATEQFF.

A few counts support this clonotype. The junction differs from germline at one of its ends, possibly a read error. V usage is TRBV14 and J usage is TRBJ2-5, with 7 nucleotides matching TRBD2. Germline V gene data show CDR1 as SGHDN and CDR2 as FVKESK. CDR3 length: 16 amino acids. The CDR3 DNA reads as TGTGCCAGCGGCCAAGGCGTGACGGGAGGTGACGAGACCCAGTACTTC. Its protein product is CASGQGVTGGDETQYF.

As regards this clonotype: Germline is not matched at one junction end, which may reflect a read error. The chain couples TRBV5-6 to TRBJ2-7; 10 bases are shared with TRBD1. CDR1 is SGHDT, CDR2 YYEEEE, per germline. The CDR3 consists of 14 residues. The CDR3 DNA reads TGTGCCAGCAGCTTGGCCTCTGGGACAGGGGCTGAGTACTTT. Its translation is CASSLASGTGAEYF.

The chain links TRBV11-2 to TRBJ2-1; possibly TRBD2 for D (6 bases). Germline-derived CDR1 and CDR2 are SGHAT and FQNNGV. Trimming took 4 bases from V and 12 from J, leaving 16 bases between them. The CDR3 is 13 amino acids. CDR3 loop: CASSWISGGVQFF. The CDR3 DNA is TGTGCCAGCAGCTGGATTAGCGGCGGTGTGCAGTTCTTC.

Note on this clonotype: The junction does not match germline at one end; this may be a read error. In DNA, the CDR3 is TGTGCCAGCATCCCTCCGCAATTACCTACCGGTGAGCTTTTTTTC. Translation: CASIPPQLPTGELFF. The genes are TRBV11-2 and TRBJ2-2; D remains unclear. The CDR3 consists of 15 residues. Germline CDR1 and CDR2: SGHAT and FQNNGV.